A selection of T cell receptor beta chains follows, all from one sample in a study of shared clonotypes between healthy human individuals. Profiled with immunoSEQ multiplex PCR; TCRdb holds only in-frame clones, not every one. The table shows just over 2,000,000 clones, with roughly 95% occurring only once. The sequencing sample was made of naive CD8+ T cells sorted from blood. The receptors come from a man younger than 30 in good health. Each CDR3 is given with its conserved first and last residue. D genes are given only for firm matches. Rows give clone size only sometimes, using once, few, many, or a class for an expanded clone.

14	once	TRBD2	TRBV30	TRBJ2-1	CAWGVAGFGDEQFF	TGTGCCTGGGGTGTAGCGGGATTCGGCGATGAGCAGTTCTTC
15	NA	NA	TRBV9	TRBJ2-7	CASSVGGVFSYEQYF	TGTGCCAGCAGCGTAGGTGGGGTATTCTCCTACGAGCAGTACTTC
18	NA	NA	TRBV4-3	TRBJ2-6	CASSQEIPRSSGANVLTF	TGCGCCAGCAGCCAAGAAATCCCTCGTAGCTCTGGGGCCAACGTCCTGACTTTC
16	NA	TRBD2	TRBV9	TRBJ2-5	CASSVSGGPIQETQYF	TGTGCCAGCAGCGTAAGCGGGGGACCCATCCAAGAGACCCAGTACTTC
16	once	NA	TRBV5-6	TRBJ2-2	CASSEGGGGRNGELFF	TGTGCCAGCAGCGAGGGTGGAGGGGGCAGGAACGGGGAGCTGTTTTTT
13	NA	NA	TRBV13	TRBJ2-5	CASSLTGLETQYF	TGTGCCAGCAGCCTTACAGGGTTAGAGACCCAGTACTTC
13	NA	NA	TRBV25-1	TRBJ1-1	CASSAGWGTEAFF	TGTGCCAGCAGCGCCGGGTGGGGGACTGAAGCTTTCTTT
12	few	NA	TRBV30	TRBJ2-2	CAWSWRSGELFF	TGTGCCTGGAGTTGGCGGAGCGGGGAGCTGTTTTTT
14	NA	NA	TRBV13	TRBJ1-2	CASSRGVLDYGYTF	TGTGCCAGCAGCCGCGGCGTATTGGACTATGGCTACACCTTC
14	NA	NA	TRBV28	TRBJ2-7	CASRAVDLAYEQYF	TGTGCCAGCAGGGCAGTTGATCTCGCCTACGAGCAGTACTTC
13	NA	NA	TRBV28	TRBJ2-3	CASSFRVIDTQYF	TGTGCCAGCAGTTTTCGGGTTATAGATACGCAGTATTTT
13	NA	NA	TRBV7-9	TRBJ2-2	CASSFRNTGELFF	TGTGCCAGCAGTTTTCGGAACACCGGGGAGCTGTTTTTT
17	NA	TRBD2	TRBV14	TRBJ2-7	CASSQDEPLAGYREQYF	TGTGCCAGCAGCCAAGACGAGCCGCTAGCGGGGTACCGGGAGCAGTACTTC
13	NA	TRBD2	TRBV30	TRBJ2-4	CAWSSGGGSWPDF	TGTGCCTGGAGTAGCGGGGGCGGGAGCTGGCCGGACTTC
12	NA	TRBD2	TRBV5-6	TRBJ2-1	CASSLTSVEQFF	TGTGCCAGCAGCCTTACTAGCGTTGAGCAGTTCTTC
14	NA	TRBD1	TRBV6-5	TRBJ1-1	CASSPGTGGTEAFF	TGTGCCAGCAGCCCCGGGACAGGGGGCACTGAAGCTTTCTTT
15	NA	TRBD2	TRBV6-5	TRBJ2-3	CASRLAGAHTDTQYF	TGTGCCAGCAGGTTAGCGGGGGCCCACACAGATACGCAGTATTTT
15	NA	TRBD1	TRBV6-1	TRBJ2-1	CASSGWTGMVDEQFF	TGTGCCAGCAGTGGCTGGACAGGGATGGTCGATGAGCAGTTCTTC
14	NA	TRBD1	TRBV27	TRBJ2-3	CASTLQGAEDTQYF	TGTGCCAGCACTCTACAGGGGGCGGAGGATACGCAGTATTTT
15	NA	NA	TRBV4-2	TRBJ2-2	CASSHGGANTGELFF	TGTGCCAGCAGCCATGGCGGGGCGAACACCGGGGAGCTGTTTTTT